This T cell receptor beta chain comes out of a study of Graves' ophthalmopathy and Graves' hyperthyroidism. Background on the study: Blood was drawn at initial diagnosis, before any treatment.

CDR3 regions of TCR beta were amplified from RNA transcripts. HTBI primers primed a first-round RT-PCR, and a second-round multiplex PCR followed. One entry per CDR3 protein results from TCRdb running MiXCR on the multiplex PCR reads. The data show about 620,000 distinct CDR3 sequences, about 20% seen once. This clonotype was detected many times. CDR1 is LNHDA and CDR2 is SQIVND in the germline V gene (reference sequence). This CDR3 region has 12 residues. V was cut by 5 bases and J by 7 bases, with 11 bases left in between. The chain links TRBV19 to TRBJ1-1; D is possibly TRBD1 (5 bases). Sequenced sample: peripheral blood. The clonotype comes from a woman aged 18-30 years with stable Graves' hyperthyroidism. Some clones in this sample may be carry-over from other donors' samples. CDR3 nucleotides: TGTGCCAGTAGTTGGCAGGGAGGTGAAGCTTTCTTT. Translated, it gives CASSWQGGEAFF.